This is a list of T cell receptor beta chains from one sample in a study of cytomegalovirus exposure and HLA in healthy donors. Measured with immunoSEQ multiplex PCR; TCRdb has only the in-frame clones, and not every one. The data show roughly 110,000 clones, more than 65% seen once. Sequencing was done on a sample of PBMCs. The source of these receptors is a woman in her forties or fifties in good health and CMV-seropositive. The conserved cysteine and the conserved F or W are not part of the CDR3 here. D genes are given only for firm matches. Not every row has a clone size; where given, it reads once, few, many or a size class.

d_gene | abundance | v_gene | CDR3aa
- | - | TRBV7-9 | ASSSKLLAPEKLF
- | - | TRBV5-3 | ARSFFLAGANYGYT
TRBD1 | - | TRBV30 | AWSGQGRDTIY
- | - | TRBV18 | ASSDTAGHEQF
- | - | TRBV5-4 | ASSALSSGANVLT
TRBD1 | many | TRBV7-9 | ASSSGTGRNQPQH
- | - | TRBV28 | ASSFPRRGNTEAF
- | - | TRBV9 | ASSVGPGPYQETQY
TRBD1 | - | TRBV28 | ASSFVRTGGDEQY
- | - | TRBV14 | ASSQRGYGYT
- | once | TRBV9 | ASSANGGVTEAF
- | - | TRBV9 | ASSVARGYNYGYT
- | - | TRBV5-1 | ASSWHRRGTEAF
TRBD1 | - | TRBV7-9 | ASSLGAGGRLYEQY
TRBD1 | - | TRBV7-9 | ASSGWDRSYYGYT
- | - | TRBV7-9 | SSSPPPEDTGELF
TRBD2 | - | TRBV19 | ASREAGGTYEQY
- | - | TRBV28 | ASSLRGGGYT
- | - | TRBV2 | ASSAEGGENNEQF
- | - | TRBV6-5 | ASSYEGAYGYT
TRBD1 | few | TRBV5-6 | ASSRGTGLYEQY
- | - | TRBV7-8 | ASSGQSTTSVKNEKLF